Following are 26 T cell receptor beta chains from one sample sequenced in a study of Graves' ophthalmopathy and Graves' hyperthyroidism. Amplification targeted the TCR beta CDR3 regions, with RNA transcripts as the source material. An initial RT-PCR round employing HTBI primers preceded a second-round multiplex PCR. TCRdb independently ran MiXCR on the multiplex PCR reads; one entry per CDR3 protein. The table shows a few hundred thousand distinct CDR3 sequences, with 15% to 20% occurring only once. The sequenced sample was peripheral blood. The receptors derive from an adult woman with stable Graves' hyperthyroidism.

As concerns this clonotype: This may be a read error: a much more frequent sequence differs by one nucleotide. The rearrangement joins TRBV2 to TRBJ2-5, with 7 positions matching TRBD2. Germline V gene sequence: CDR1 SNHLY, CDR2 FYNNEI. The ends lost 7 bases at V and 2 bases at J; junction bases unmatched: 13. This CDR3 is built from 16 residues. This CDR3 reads CASTQGLVGLQETQYF. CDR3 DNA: TGTGCCAGCACCCAAGGACTAGTGGGCCTACAAGAGACCCAGTACTTC.

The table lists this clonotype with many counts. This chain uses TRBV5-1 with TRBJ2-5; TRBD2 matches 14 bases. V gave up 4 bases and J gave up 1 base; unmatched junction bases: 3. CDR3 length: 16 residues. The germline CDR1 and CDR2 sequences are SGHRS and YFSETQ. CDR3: CASSTGLAGGQETQYF. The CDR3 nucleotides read TGCGCCAGCAGCACCGGACTAGCGGGAGGCCAAGAGACCCAGTACTTC.

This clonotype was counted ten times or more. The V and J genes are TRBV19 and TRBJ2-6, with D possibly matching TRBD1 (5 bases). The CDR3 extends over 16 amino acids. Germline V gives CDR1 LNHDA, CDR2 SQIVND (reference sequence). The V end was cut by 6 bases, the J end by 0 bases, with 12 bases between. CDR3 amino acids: CASRIRQSSGANVLTF. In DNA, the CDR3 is TGTGCCAGTAGGATCCGACAGAGCTCTGGGGCCAACGTCCTGACTTTC.

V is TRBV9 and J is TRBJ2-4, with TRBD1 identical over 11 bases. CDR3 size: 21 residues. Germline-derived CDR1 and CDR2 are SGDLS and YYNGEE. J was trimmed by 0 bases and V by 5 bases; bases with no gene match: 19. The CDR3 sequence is CASRRSRDRGAGTIAKNIQYF. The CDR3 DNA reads TGTGCCAGCAGGAGGTCCCGGGACAGGGGGGCCGGGACGATAGCCAAAAACATTCAGTACTTC.

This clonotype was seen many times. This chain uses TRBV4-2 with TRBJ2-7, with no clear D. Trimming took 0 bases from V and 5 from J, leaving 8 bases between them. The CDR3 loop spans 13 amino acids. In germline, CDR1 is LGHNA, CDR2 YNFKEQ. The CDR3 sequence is CASSQELGNEQYF. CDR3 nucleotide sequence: TGTGCCAGCAGCCAAGAACTTGGCAACGAGCAGTACTTC.

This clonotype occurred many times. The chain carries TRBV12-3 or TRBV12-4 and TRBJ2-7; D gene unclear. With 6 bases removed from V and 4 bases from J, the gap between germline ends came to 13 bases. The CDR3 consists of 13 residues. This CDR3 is CASRYREAYEQYF. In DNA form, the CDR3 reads TGTGCCAGCAGGTACCGCGAGGCGTACGAGCAGTACTTC.

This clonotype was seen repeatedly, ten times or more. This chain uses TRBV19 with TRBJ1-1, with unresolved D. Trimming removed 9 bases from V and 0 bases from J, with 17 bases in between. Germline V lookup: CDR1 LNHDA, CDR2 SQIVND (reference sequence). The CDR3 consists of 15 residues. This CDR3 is CASQWGESMNTEAFF. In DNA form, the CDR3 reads TGTGCCAGCCAATGGGGTGAATCCATGAACACTGAAGCTTTCTTT.

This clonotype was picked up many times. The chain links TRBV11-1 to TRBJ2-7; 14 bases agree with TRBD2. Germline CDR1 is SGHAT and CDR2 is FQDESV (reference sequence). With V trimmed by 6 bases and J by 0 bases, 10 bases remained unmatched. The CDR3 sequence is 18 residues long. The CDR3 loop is CASSPGLAGGAFSYEQYF. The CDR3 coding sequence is TGTGCCAGCAGTCCCGGACTAGCGGGAGGTGCCTTCTCCTACGAGCAGTACTTC. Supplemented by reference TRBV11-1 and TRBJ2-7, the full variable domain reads EAEVAQSPRYKITEKSQAVAFWCDPISGHATLYWYRQILGQGPELLVQFQDESVVDDSQLPKDRFSAERLKGVDSTLKIQPAELGDSAMYLCASSPGLAGGAFSYEQYFGPGTRLTVT.

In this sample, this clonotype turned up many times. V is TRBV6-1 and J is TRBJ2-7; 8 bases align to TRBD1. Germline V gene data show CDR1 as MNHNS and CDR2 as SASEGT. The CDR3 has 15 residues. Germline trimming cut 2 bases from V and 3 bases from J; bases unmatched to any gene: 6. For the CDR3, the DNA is TGTGCCAGCAGTGAATGGCAGGGGGCCGGCTACGAGCAGTACTTC. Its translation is CASSEWQGAGYEQYF.

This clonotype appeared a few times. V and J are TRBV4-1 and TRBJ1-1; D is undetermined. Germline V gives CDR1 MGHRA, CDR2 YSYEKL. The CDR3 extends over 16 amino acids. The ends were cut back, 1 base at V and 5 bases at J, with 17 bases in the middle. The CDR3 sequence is CASSQVFNGLGTEAFF. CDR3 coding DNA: TGCGCCAGCAGCCAAGTCTTCAATGGGTTGGGGACTGAAGCTTTCTTT.

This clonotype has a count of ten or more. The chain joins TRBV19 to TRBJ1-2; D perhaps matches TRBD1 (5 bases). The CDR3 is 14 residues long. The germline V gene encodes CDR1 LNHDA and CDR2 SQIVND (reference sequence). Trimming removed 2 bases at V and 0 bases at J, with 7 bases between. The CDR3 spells CASSITGSNYGYTF. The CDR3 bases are TGTGCCAGTAGTATAACAGGCTCTAACTATGGCTACACCTTC. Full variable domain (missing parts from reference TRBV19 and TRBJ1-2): DGGITQSPKYLFRKEGQNVTLSCEQNLNHDAMYWYRQDPGQGLRLIYYSQIVNDFQKGDIAEGYSVSREKKESFPLTVTSAQKNPTAFYLCASSITGSNYGYTFGSGTRLTVV.

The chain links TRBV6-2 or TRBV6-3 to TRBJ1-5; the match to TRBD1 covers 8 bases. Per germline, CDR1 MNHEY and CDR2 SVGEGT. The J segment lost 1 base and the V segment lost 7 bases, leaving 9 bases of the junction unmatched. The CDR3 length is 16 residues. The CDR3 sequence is CASTYGDRGSNQPQHF. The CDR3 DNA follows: TGTGCCAGCACCTACGGAGACAGGGGAAGCAATCAGCCCCAGCATTTT.

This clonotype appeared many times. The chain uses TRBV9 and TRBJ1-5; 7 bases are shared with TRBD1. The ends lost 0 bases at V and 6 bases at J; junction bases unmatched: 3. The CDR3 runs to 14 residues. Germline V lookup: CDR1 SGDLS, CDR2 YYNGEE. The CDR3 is CASSVEGAGQPQHF. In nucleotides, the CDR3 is TGTGCCAGCAGCGTAGAGGGGGCAGGTCAGCCCCAGCATTTT. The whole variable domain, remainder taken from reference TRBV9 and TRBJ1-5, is DSGVTQTPKHLITATGQRVTLRCSPRSGDLSVYWYQQSLDQGLQFLIQYYNGEERAKGNILERFSAQQFPDLHSELNLSSLELGDSALYFCASSVEGAGQPQHFGDGTRLSIL.

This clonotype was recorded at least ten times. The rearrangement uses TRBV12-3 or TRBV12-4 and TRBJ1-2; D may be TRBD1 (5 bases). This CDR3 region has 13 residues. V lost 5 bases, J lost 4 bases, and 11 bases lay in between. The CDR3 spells CASSTSDSYGYTF. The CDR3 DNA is TGTGCCAGCAGTACAAGCGACAGCTATGGCTACACCTTC.

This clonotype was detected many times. The CDR3 protein is CASIDSGGKIGQPQHF. As DNA, the CDR3 is TGTGCCAGCATAGACAGCGGGGGGAAAATCGGTCAGCCCCAGCATTTT. This chain uses TRBV2 with TRBJ1-5, with a tentative D call TRBD1 (5 bases). CDR1 is SNHLY and CDR2 is FYNNEI in the germline V gene. This CDR3 has 16 residues. The germline V and J ends were trimmed by 7 bases and 6 bases, with 22 bases remaining between them.

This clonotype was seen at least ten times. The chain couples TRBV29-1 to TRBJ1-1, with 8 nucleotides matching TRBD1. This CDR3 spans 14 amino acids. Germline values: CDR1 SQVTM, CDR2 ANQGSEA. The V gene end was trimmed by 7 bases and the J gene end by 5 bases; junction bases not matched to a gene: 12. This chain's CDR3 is CSGKPTGVGTEAFF. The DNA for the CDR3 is TGCAGCGGGAAACCGACAGGGGTGGGGACTGAAGCTTTCTTT.

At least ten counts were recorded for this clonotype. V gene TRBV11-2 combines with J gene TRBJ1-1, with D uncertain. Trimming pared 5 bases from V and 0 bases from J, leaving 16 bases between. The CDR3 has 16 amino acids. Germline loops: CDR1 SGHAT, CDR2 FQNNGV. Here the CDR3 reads CASSPAFREMNTEAFF. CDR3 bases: TGTGCCAGCAGCCCAGCTTTTAGGGAAATGAACACTGAAGCTTTCTTT.

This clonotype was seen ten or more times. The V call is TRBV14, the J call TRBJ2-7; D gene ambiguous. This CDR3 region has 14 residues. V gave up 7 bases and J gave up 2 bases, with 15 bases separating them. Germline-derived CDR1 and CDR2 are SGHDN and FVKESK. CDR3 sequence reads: CASTIPGPTYEQYF. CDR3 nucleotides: TGTGCCAGCACCATCCCGGGCCCAACCTACGAGCAGTACTTC.

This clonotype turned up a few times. CDR3 sequence: CASSWVLKGGTGKYQPQHF. The CDR3 DNA is TGTGCCAGCAGTTGGGTATTGAAAGGTGGGACAGGGAAGTATCAGCCCCAGCATTTT. The chain joins TRBV12-3 or TRBV12-4 to TRBJ1-5; 9 positions agree with TRBD1. There are 19 residues in the CDR3. V lost 4 bases, J lost 5 bases, and 18 bases stayed unmatched.

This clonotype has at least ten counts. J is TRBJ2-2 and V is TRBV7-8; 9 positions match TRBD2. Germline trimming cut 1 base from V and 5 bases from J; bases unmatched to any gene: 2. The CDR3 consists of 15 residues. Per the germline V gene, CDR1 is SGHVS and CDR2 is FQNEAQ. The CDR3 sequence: CASSLGTSDTGELFF. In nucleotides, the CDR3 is TGTGCCAGCAGCTTAGGGACTAGCGATACCGGGGAGCTGTTTTTT.

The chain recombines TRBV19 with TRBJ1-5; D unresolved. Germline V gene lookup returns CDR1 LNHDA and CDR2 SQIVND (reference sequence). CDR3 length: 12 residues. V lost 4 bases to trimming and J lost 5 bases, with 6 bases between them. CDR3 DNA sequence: TGTGCCAGTAGTAGCCTGGATCAGCCCCAGCATTTT. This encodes CASSSLDQPQHF.

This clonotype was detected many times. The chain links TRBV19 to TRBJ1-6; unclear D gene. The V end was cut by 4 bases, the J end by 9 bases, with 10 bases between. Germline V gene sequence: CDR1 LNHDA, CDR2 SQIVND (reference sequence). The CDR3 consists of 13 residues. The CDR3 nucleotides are TGTGCCAGTAGTACTTCGCGCAGTTCACCCCTCCACTTT. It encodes CASSTSRSSPLHF.

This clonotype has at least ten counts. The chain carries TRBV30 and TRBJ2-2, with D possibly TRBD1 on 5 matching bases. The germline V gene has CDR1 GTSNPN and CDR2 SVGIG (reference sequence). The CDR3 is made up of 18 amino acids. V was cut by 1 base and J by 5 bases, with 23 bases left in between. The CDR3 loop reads CAWSERTRTLRRTGELFF. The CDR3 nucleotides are TGTGCCTGGAGTGAACGGACAAGAACGCTCAGAAGGACCGGGGAGCTGTTTTTT.

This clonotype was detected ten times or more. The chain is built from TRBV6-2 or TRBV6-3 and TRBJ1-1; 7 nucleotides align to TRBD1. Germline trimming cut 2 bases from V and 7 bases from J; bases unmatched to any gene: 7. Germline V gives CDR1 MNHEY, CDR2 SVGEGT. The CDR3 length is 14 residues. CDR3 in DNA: TGTGCCAGCAGTTACAGACAGGGTACCCTTGAAGCTTTCTTT. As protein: CASSYRQGTLEAFF.

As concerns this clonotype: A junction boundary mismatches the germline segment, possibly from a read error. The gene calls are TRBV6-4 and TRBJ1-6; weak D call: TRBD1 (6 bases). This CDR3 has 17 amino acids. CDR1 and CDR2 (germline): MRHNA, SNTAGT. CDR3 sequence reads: CASSYIGQSSYNSPLYF. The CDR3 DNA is TGTGCCAGCAGTTACATCGGACAGAGCTCCTATAATTCACCCCTCTACTTT.

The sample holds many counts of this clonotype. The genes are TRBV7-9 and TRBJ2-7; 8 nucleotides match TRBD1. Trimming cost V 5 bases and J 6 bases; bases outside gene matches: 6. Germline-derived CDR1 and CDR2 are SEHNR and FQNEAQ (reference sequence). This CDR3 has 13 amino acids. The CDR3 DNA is TGTGCCAGCAGCGTACGGACAGGGTCCGAGCAGTACTTC. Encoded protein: CASSVRTGSEQYF.